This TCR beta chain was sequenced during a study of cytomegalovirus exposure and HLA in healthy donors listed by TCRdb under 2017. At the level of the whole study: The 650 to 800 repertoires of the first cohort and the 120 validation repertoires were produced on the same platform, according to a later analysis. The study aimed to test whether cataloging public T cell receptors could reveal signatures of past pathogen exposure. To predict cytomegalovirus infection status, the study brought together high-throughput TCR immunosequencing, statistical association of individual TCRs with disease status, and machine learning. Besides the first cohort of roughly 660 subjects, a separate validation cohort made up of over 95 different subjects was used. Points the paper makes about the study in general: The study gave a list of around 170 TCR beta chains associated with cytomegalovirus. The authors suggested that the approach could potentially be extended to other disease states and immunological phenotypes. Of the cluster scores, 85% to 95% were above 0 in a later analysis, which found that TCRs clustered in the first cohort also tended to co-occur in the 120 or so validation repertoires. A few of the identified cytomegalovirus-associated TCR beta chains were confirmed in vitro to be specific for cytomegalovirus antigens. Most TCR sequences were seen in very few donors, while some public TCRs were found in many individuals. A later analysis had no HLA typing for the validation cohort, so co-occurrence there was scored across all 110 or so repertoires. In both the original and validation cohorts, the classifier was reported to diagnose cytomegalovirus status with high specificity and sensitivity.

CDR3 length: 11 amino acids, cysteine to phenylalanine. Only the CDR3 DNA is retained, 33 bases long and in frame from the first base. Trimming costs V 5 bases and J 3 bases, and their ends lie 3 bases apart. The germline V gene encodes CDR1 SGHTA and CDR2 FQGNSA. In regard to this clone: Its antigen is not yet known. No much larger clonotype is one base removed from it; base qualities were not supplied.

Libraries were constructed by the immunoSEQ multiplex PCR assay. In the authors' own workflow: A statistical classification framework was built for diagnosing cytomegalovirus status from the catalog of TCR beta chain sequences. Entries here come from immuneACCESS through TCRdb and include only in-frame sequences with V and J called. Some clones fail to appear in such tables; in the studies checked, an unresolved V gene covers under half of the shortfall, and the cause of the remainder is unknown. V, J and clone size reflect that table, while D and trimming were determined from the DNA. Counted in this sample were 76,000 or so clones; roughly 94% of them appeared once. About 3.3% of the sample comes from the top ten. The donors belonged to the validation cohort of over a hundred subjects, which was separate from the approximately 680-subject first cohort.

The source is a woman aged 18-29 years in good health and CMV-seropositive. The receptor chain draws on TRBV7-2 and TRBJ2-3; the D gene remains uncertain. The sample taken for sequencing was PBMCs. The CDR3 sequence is CASSPTDTQYF. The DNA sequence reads TGTGCCAGCAGCCCGACAGATACGCAGTATTTT.